This T cell receptor (beta chain) appears in the sequencing data of a study of early T cells in non-severe SARS-CoV-2 infection. Trimming removed 2 bases at V and 6 bases at J, with 22 bases between. From germline, CDR1 is SGHRS and CDR2 YFSETQ. This CDR3 is built from 17 residues. This clonotype was detected only a few times. Attachment of unique molecular identifiers was made to individual cDNA molecules. TCRdb re-called the 5' RACE reads through MiXCR, storing one row per CDR3 protein. The sample lists tens of thousands of distinct CDR3 sequences, roughly an eighth occurring once. The sample was whole blood. The sequence was collected from an adult who was a healthcare worker with PCR-confirmed SARS-CoV-2 infection or an uninfected control (not recorded which). The chain couples TRBV5-1 to TRBJ2-3; tentative D call: TRBD1 (6 bases). Here the CDR3 DNA reads TGCGCCAGCAGCTTCCCCGGTAGCCACAGGGCCCACGATACGCAGTATTTT. Its protein product is CASSFPGSHRAHDTQYF.